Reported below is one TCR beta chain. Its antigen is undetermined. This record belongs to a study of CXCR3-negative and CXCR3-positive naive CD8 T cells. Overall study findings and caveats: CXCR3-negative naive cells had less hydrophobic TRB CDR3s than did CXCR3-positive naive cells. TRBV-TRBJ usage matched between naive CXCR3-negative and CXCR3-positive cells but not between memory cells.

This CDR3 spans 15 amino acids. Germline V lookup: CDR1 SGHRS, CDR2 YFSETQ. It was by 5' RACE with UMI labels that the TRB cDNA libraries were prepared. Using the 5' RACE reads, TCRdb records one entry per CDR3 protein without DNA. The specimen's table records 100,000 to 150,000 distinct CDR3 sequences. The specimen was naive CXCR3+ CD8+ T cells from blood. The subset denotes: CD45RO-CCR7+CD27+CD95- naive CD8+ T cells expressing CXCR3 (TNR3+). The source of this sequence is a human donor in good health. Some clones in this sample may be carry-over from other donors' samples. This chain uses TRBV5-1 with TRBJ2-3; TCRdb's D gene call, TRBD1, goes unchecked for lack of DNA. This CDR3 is CASSLMPGGTDTQYF.